This TCR beta chain comes out of a study of blood T cell repertoires in COVID-19. For the study at large: PBMCs, B-cell-depleted T cells, or T cells provided the cDNA or gDNA that made up the material.

CDR3 length: 13 residues. The germline V gene has CDR1 MNHEY and CDR2 SVGAGI. Trimming cost V 4 bases and J 8 bases, with 9 bases left between them. In its sample, this clone was seen a few times. Residents of about two dozen US areas, aged about 18 to 100 years, made up the participants. Researchers sorted participants into cohorts using their self-reported clinical history. Before being deemed recovered, Cohort 3 donors had two negative PCRs, clearance, or symptom resolution. Using immunoSEQ multiplex PCR, the repertoire was profiled, and TCRdb retains in-frame clones only, with some absent. The sample carries around 170,000 clones, under 90% recorded once.

The chain employs TRBV6-5 and TRBJ1-6; unclear D gene. This sequence was found in a woman between 45 and 60 years old who had recovered from COVID-19. The sequencing sample was made of PBMCs or T cells enriched from blood (not recorded which). DNA for the CDR3: TGTGCCAGCAGTTCCTCAGGAGATTCACCCCTCCACTTT. It encodes CASSSSGDSPLHF.